Shown below are 3 T cell receptor beta chains from a single sample sequenced in a study of control samples from healthy donors and cancer patients. The method was immunoSEQ multiplex PCR; TCRdb's version includes in-frame clones alone and lacks a portion of them. The top ten clones hold about 1.6% of a sample with 200,000 to 250,000 clones, about 93% of them seen once. The sequencing sample was made of blood. These receptors were obtained from a man aged 45-65 years in good health.

The CDR3, as DNA: TGTGCCAGCAGGCCTGGTAGCTATGGCTACACCTTC. The encoded protein is CASRPGSYGYTF. J is TRBJ1-2 and V is TRBV6-2 or TRBV6-3; D gene unclear. Germline V gene sequence: CDR1 MNHEY, CDR2 SVGEGT. There are 12 residues in the CDR3. V was trimmed by 6 bases and J by 4 bases, leaving 9 bases between them.

The gene calls are TRBV2 and TRBJ2-1, with D perhaps TRBD1 (6 bases). V gave up 3 bases and J gave up 4 bases, with 13 bases separating them. CDR3 size: 15 residues. The germline gives CDR1 SNHLY, CDR2 FYNNEI. The CDR3 spells CASSDQGLGYNEQFF. The CDR3 bases are TGTGCCAGCAGTGACCAGGGGTTGGGGTACAATGAGCAGTTCTTC. Full variable domain (missing parts from reference TRBV2 and TRBJ2-1): EPEVTQTPSHQVTQMGQEVILRCVPISNHLYFYWYRQILGQKVEFLVSFYNNEISEKSEIFDDQFSVERPDGSNFTLKIRSTKLEDSAMYFCASSDQGLGYNEQFFGPGTRLTVL.

This chain uses TRBV21-1 with TRBJ1-2. TRBV21-1 is assigned pseudogene status. This CDR3 spans 12 amino acids. CDR3 nucleotide sequence: TGTGCCAGCAACATTACCTTCGGTGTTTGCACCTTC. As protein: CASNITFGVCTF.